A single sample is the source of the 10 T cell receptor beta chains below, sequenced in a study of T-cell reconstitution after alpha-beta-depleted transplantation in children. For TCRbeta, the library was prepared with unique molecular identifiers. A single record per CDR3 protein comes from TCRdb applying MiXCR to the PCR reads. The table has 280,000 or so distinct CDR3 sequences, 9.5% to 13% seen once; the top ten hold roughly a quarter. The sequenced sample was peripheral blood, obtained 180 days after TCRalphabeta/CD19-depleted stem cell transplant. Source of these receptors: a male patient between 2 and 15 years old who had a stem cell transplant for chronic granulomatous disease, so the T cells may come from the graft donor.

This clonotype was detected many times. V usage is TRBV30 and J usage is TRBJ2-1; 9 nucleotides align to TRBD2. This CDR3 comprises 17 residues. Germline V gene data show CDR1 as GTSNPN and CDR2 as SVGIG (reference sequence). The junction had 10 bases not matched to a gene; V was cut back by 0 bases and J by 4 bases. CDR3 loop: CAWSVRVAGLAYNEQFF. As DNA, the CDR3 is TGTGCCTGGAGTGTACGGGTAGCGGGACTAGCTTACAATGAGCAGTTCTTC. Combining the CDR3 with reference TRBV30 and TRBJ2-1 gives the whole variable domain SQTIHQWPATLVQPVGSPLSLECTVEGTSNPNLYWYRQAAGRGLQLLFYSVGIGQISSEVPQNLSASRPQDRQFILSSKKLLLSDSGFYLCAWSVRVAGLAYNEQFFGPGTRLTVL.

In its sample, this clonotype was seen many times. The V and J genes are TRBV5-1 and TRBJ2-3; TRBD1 matches at 10 bases. Per the germline V gene, CDR1 is SGHRS and CDR2 is YFSETQ. CDR3 length: 18 residues. V lost 4 bases and J lost 2; bases outside the gene matches: 13. Here the CDR3 reads CASSPRPLGTGATDTQYF. CDR3 in DNA: TGCGCCAGCAGCCCGAGACCCCTTGGGACAGGGGCCACAGATACGCAGTATTTT.

This clonotype was found many times. The J gene is TRBJ2-3, the V gene TRBV5-1; D is perhaps TRBD1 (6 bases). The V end lost 5 bases, the J end lost 0 bases, and 16 bases lay between the germline ends. Germline CDR1 is SGHRS and CDR2 is YFSETQ. This CDR3 has 16 residues. CDR3: CASSFVGAKSTDTQYF. The CDR3, as DNA: TGCGCCAGCAGTTTTGTGGGGGCAAAGAGCACAGATACGCAGTATTTT. The full variable domain, its missing parts supplied by reference TRBV5-1 and TRBJ2-3, is KAGVTQTPRYLIKTRGQQVTLSCSPISGHRSVSWYQQTPGQGLQFLFEYFSETQRNKGNFPGRFSGRQFSNSRSEMNVSTLELGDSALYLCASSFVGAKSTDTQYFGPGTRLTVL.

This clonotype was seen at least ten times. The chain has TRBV29-1 and TRBJ1-1, with 10 nucleotides matching TRBD1. The ends lost 4 bases at V and 6 bases at J; junction bases unmatched: 5. This CDR3 region has 13 residues. Germline loops: CDR1 SQVTM, CDR2 ANQGSEA. CDR3: CSVGWDRGSEAFF. The CDR3 region has the DNA TGCAGCGTTGGGTGGGACAGGGGATCTGAAGCTTTCTTT.

The sample holds many counts of this clonotype. The chain has TRBV29-1 and TRBJ2-1; 9 positions match TRBD1. The CDR3 runs 17 residues. Trimming at V came to 6 bases and at J to 1 base, leaving 13 bases not matched to a gene. Germline CDR1 is SQVTM and CDR2 is ANQGSEA. CDR3 coding DNA: TGCAGCGTAGACCCGGGACAGGGAGGCGTTTCCTACAATGAGCAGTTCTTC. Protein product: CSVDPGQGGVSYNEQFF.

This clonotype occurred many times. The rearrangement joins TRBV7-2 to TRBJ2-1; no clear D. The CDR3 runs 13 residues. Germline V CDR1 and CDR2: SGHTA, FQGNSA. Trimming pared 3 bases from V and 3 bases from J, leaving 6 bases between. Written as DNA, the CDR3 is TGTGCCAGCAGCTTTCATTTCTACAATGAGCAGTTCTTC. Residues: CASSFHFYNEQFF.

The sample holds many counts of this clonotype. The chain combines TRBV7-3 with TRBJ2-2; 11 bases fit TRBD2. The CDR3 loop spans 20 amino acids. With 5 bases clipped from V and 2 bases from J, the junction kept 16 bases outside the gene matches. Germline CDR1 is SGHTA and CDR2 is FQGTGA. This CDR3 reads CASSTANWASGGQNTGELFF. CDR3 DNA sequence: TGTGCCAGCAGCACCGCTAACTGGGCTAGCGGGGGGCAAAACACCGGGGAGCTGTTTTTT.

This clonotype was recorded at least ten times. The chain carries TRBV27 and TRBJ2-7; TRBD1 matches at 9 bases. Germline lookup yields CDR1 MNHEY and CDR2 SMNVEV (reference sequence). The CDR3 sequence is 18 residues long. Trimming cost V 0 bases and J 2 bases; bases outside gene matches: 11. The CDR3 DNA reads TGTGCCAGCAGTTTATCGGACAGGTGGGGACAGGGAGCCTACGAGCAGTACTTC. The encoded protein is CASSLSDRWGQGAYEQYF.

This clonotype was observed a handful of times. The chain joins TRBV20-1 to TRBJ1-2; D uncertain. CDR3 size: 12 residues. Looked up from germline, CDR1 is DFQATT and CDR2 is SNEGSKA (reference sequence). V lost 3 bases to trimming and J lost 4 bases, with 9 bases between them. The CDR3 DNA is TGCAGTGCTAGGGGATGGGGCTATGGCTACACCTTC. Encoded protein: CSARGWGYGYTF.

This clonotype was seen repeatedly, ten times or more. The V call is TRBV11-1, the J call TRBJ2-6; no firm D call. CDR3 length: 15 amino acids. Germline-derived CDR1 and CDR2 are SGHAT and FQDESV (reference sequence). V was clipped by 4 bases and J by 0 bases, with 7 bases between them. The CDR3, as DNA: TGTGCCAGCAGCTCCCAAGGCTCTGGGGCCAACGTCCTGACTTTC. Its translation is CASSSQGSGANVLTF.